The subject of this entry is one T cell receptor beta chain. Using immunoSEQ multiplex PCR, the repertoire was profiled, and TCRdb retains in-frame clones only, with some absent. The sample includes about 72,000 clones, roughly 89% of them seen just once. The sample originates from a study of T cell changes during pregnancy in multiple sclerosis. The V end was cut by 0 bases, the J end by 7 bases, with 15 bases between. CDR1 and CDR2 from the germline V gene are MNHEY and SVGAGI. The CDR3 runs 15 residues. The chain carries TRBV6-5 and TRBJ1-2; TRBD1 is a possible D gene (5 bases). The input for sequencing was peripheral blood, taken in the third trimester of pregnancy. This TCR was sampled from a female donor in good health, enrolled as a control in a pregnancy study. The CDR3: CASSYSNRGRGGYTF. The CDR3 DNA follows: TGTGCCAGCAGTTACTCGAATAGGGGAAGGGGTGGCTACACCTTC.